One and the same sample provided the 2 T cell receptor beta chains below, sequenced in a study of T cell responses to AZD1222 COVID-19 vaccine. Measured with immunoSEQ multiplex PCR; TCRdb has only the in-frame clones, and not every one. The table lists about 120,000 clones, 80% to 90% of them singletons, with around 2.4% in the top ten. Sequencing was performed on peripheral blood, taken on day 0 of AZD1222 vaccination. These receptors originate from an adult in good health.

The chain is built from TRBV11-1 and TRBJ1-1; D not certain. CDR3 size: 13 residues. Trimming shortened V by 1 base and J by 0 bases, and 3 bases separated the two germline ends. CDR1 is SGHAT and CDR2 is FQDESV in the germline V gene (reference sequence). Here the CDR3 DNA reads TGTGCCAGCAGCTTAGAGATGAACACTGAAGCTTTCTTT. Protein sequence: CASSLEMNTEAFF.

The chain recombines TRBV5-1 with TRBJ2-7; TRBD2 agrees at 11 bases. This CDR3 spans 15 amino acids. The germline gives CDR1 SGHRS, CDR2 YFSETQ. The V segment lost 4 bases and the J segment 3 bases; nucleotides outside the gene matches: 6. The CDR3 sequence: CASSPRLAGIYEQYF. The DNA for the CDR3 is TGCGCCAGCAGCCCTAGACTAGCGGGAATCTACGAGCAGTACTTC.